One and the same sample provided the 5 T cell receptor beta chains below, sequenced in a study of regulatory T cells in long-lasting Graves disease. Time point here: newly diagnosed GD, antithyroid drugs for less than 3 months. RNA from PBMCs was the source of the TCR library. Building the TCR beta libraries relied on iRepertoire HTBI primers, and CDR3 regions underwent Arm-PCR. TCRdb independently ran MiXCR on the multiplex PCR reads; one entry per CDR3 protein. The sample has around 400,000 distinct CDR3 sequences; around 16% are singletons. A further study also used this sample, focusing on T cells in Graves' hyperthyroidism and ophthalmopathy.

This material consisted of peripheral blood mononuclear cells (PBMCs), taken at new diagnosis, from a patient treated with antithyroid drugs. These receptor sequences come from a woman in her 40s with Graves disease.

This clonotype was found a few times. The chain combines TRBV10-3 with TRBJ2-7; D may match TRBD1 or TRBD2 (5 bases each). The germline V gene encodes CDR1 ENHRY and CDR2 SYGVKD. This CDR3 comprises 14 residues. V was cut by 3 bases and J by 4 bases, with 13 bases left in between. The CDR3 coding sequence is TGTGCCATCAGTGATGGCAGCAGGGAGTACGAGCAGTACTTC. This codes for CAISDGSREYEQYF.

The sample holds many counts of this clonotype. The chain links TRBV27 to TRBJ2-1; tentative D call: TRBD1 (6 bases). The CDR3 is made up of 12 amino acids. V lost 7 bases, J lost 6 bases, and 10 bases lay in between. The germline V gene has CDR1 MNHEY and CDR2 SMNVEV (reference sequence). This chain's CDR3 is CASTGHTNEQFF. CDR3 nucleotide sequence: TGTGCCAGCACGGGACACACCAATGAGCAGTTCTTC.

The chain couples TRBV7-6 to TRBJ2-2, with 8 positions matching TRBD2. The ends lost 5 bases at V and 6 bases at J; junction bases unmatched: 11. The germline gives CDR1 SGHVS, CDR2 FNYEAQ. The CDR3 totals 16 residues. The CDR3 here is CASSRDVAGGPGELFF. CDR3 coding DNA: TGTGCCAGCAGCCGAGACGTTGCGGGAGGACCCGGGGAGCTGTTTTTT.

The chain employs TRBV24-1 and TRBJ2-2; 11 bases align to TRBD1. Germline V gene lookup returns CDR1 KGHDR and CDR2 SFDVKD. V lost 10 bases to trimming and J lost 6 bases; unmatched junction nucleotides: 3. This CDR3 has 13 residues. In DNA, the CDR3 is TGTGCCACGGGACAGGGGGGCTCCGGGGAGCTGTTTTTT. This gives the protein CATGQGGSGELFF.

Many counts were recorded for this clonotype. V is TRBV4-1 and J is TRBJ1-1; 7 nucleotides line up with TRBD1. This CDR3 contains 14 residues. With 1 base clipped from V and 5 bases from J, the junction kept 4 bases outside the gene matches. Germline assignment: CDR1 MGHRA and CDR2 YSYEKL. The CDR3 DNA reads TGCGCCAGCAGCCAAGGTCACAGGGGAACTGAAGCTTTCTTT. It encodes CASSQGHRGTEAFF.